This T cell receptor beta chain was sequenced during a study of blood T cells in healthy people across ages. Study details: About one barcoded beta molecule was captured per two T cells (by template switching).

This clonotype occurred once. No antigen is known for it. Together with a sample-barcoded 5' primer, a J-beta primer mix was included in a second PCR lasting roughly 6 to 12 cycles. Each CDR3 protein is one row after TCRdb ran MiXCR on the 5' RACE reads. The sample records 1.4 million or so distinct CDR3 sequences, 35% to 45% being singletons. Each of the donors had around 10 milliliters of peripheral blood drawn into EDTA-treated Vacutainer tubes. Points from the study as a whole: Since the PBMCs were unsorted, naive and antigen-experienced cells could not be conclusively compared.

The receptor was isolated from a woman under 30 in good health. The sample was blood.

The CDR3: CASSLDSFETQYF. For the CDR3, the DNA is TGTGCCAGCAGCTTAGATAGCTTCGAGACCCAGTACTTC. V usage is TRBV7-9 and J usage is TRBJ2-5; D not resolved. This CDR3 contains 13 residues. The V gene lost 1 base and the J gene lost 5 bases, with 8 bases spanning the gap. Germline CDR1 SEHNR, CDR2 FQNEAQ (reference sequence).